The T cell receptor (beta chain) under discussion was sequenced for a study of blood T cell repertoires in COVID-19. Study context: The United States, Italy and Spain supplied acute and convalescent COVID-19 samples.

With 1 base removed from V and 2 bases from J, the gap between germline ends came to 6 bases. Germline loops: CDR1 SGHNT, CDR2 YYREEE (reference sequence). CDR3 length: 13 residues. Enrolled through a virtual design, the participants were between roughly 18 and 95 years of age and came from 24 US areas. Original data processing: The authors estimated nucleated cell counts from reference gene primer amplification. Libraries were prepared by immunoSEQ multiplex PCR; TCRdb keeps only in-frame clonotypes and omits some of them. V, J and clone size were drawn from that table, and D and trimming were deduced from the DNA. The data show 200,000 to 250,000 clones, around 91% seen once.

This clonotype was sampled from a woman aged 18-29 years in a cohort exposed to, infected with or recovered from COVID-19 (not recorded which). The chain uses TRBV5-4 and TRBJ1-2, with no clear D. Material for sequencing was PBMCs or T cells enriched from blood (not recorded which). The CDR3 sequence: CASSLTANYGYTF. DNA for the CDR3: TGTGCCAGCAGCTTGACAGCCAACTATGGCTACACCTTC.